Presented here are 13 T cell receptor beta chains from one specimen sequenced in a study of T cell responses to AZD1222 COVID-19 vaccine. Data came from immunoSEQ multiplex PCR; TCRdb stores just in-frame clones and leaves some out. The sample lists about 55,000 clones, around 90% seen once, with around 4% in the top ten. Sequencing used peripheral blood, obtained on day 0 of AZD1222 vaccination. The receptors were sampled from an adult in good health.

The J gene is TRBJ2-7, the V gene TRBV21-1; the D call in the table, TRBD1, was not verified against the DNA. TRBV21-1 is described as a pseudogene. The CDR3 runs to 17 residues. In DNA form, the CDR3 reads TGTGCCAGCAGCAAAGCCAAATTTGGGACAGAGAACTACGAGCAGTACTTC. Translation: CASSKAKFGTENYEQYF.

This sequence joins TRBV5-1 and TRBJ2-7, with 9 bases fitting TRBD1. V dropped 2 bases and J dropped 2; count of bases not matched to a gene: 2. Germline CDR1 and CDR2: SGHRS and YFSETQ. The CDR3 has 14 amino acids. CDR3 residues: CASSFGQGTYEQYF. The CDR3, as DNA: TGCGCCAGCAGCTTTGGACAGGGGACCTACGAGCAGTACTTC.

CDR3 in DNA: TGCAGCGTTGAAAACCCAGGAAGCACAGATACGCAGTATTTT. This translates into CSVENPGSTDTQYF. J is TRBJ2-3 and V is TRBV29-1; D call uncertain. Trimming took off 2 bases at V and 0 bases at J, with 9 bases between the two ends. From germline, CDR1 is SQVTM and CDR2 ANQGSEA. CDR3 length: 14 amino acids.

This sequence joins TRBV19 and TRBJ1-5; D gene uncertain. Trimming removed 9 bases from V and 3 bases from J, with 24 bases in between. CDR1 is LNHDA, CDR2 SQIVND, per germline (reference sequence). The CDR3 spans 17 residues. The chain's CDR3 is CARVGPVRQNTNQPQHF. CDR3 bases: TGTGCCAGAGTGGGCCCAGTTAGGCAGAACACCAATCAGCCCCAGCATTTT.

This chain's CDR3 is CASSDTGELFF. The CDR3 DNA sequence: TGTGCCAGCTCGGACACCGGGGAGCTGTTTTTT. The J gene is TRBJ2-2, the V gene TRBV6-5; D is uncertain. Per the germline V gene, CDR1 is MNHEY and CDR2 is SVGAGI. V was clipped by 8 bases and J by 3 bases, with 4 bases between them. The CDR3 covers 11 residues.

This clone was found a few times. The rearrangement joins TRBV25-1 to TRBJ1-5; 7 positions match TRBD1. The CDR3 has 14 residues. Germline V gene lookup returns CDR1 MGHDK and CDR2 SYGVNS. Trimming took 3 bases from V and 4 from J; bases not matched to a gene: 3. Here the CDR3 reads CASSDPGGNQPQHF. For the CDR3, the DNA is TGTGCCAGCAGTGATCCAGGGGGTAATCAGCCCCAGCATTTT.

The chain links TRBV28 to TRBJ1-1; D remains unclear. The CDR3 totals 14 residues. The V gene lost 6 bases and the J gene lost 0 bases, with 11 bases spanning the gap. Germline CDR1 is MDHEN and CDR2 is SYDVKM. The DNA for the CDR3 is TGTGCCAGCAGAAAAGGTACTATGAACACTGAAGCTTTCTTT. This sequence encodes CASRKGTMNTEAFF.

This sequence joins TRBV7-6 and TRBJ2-2; unclear D gene. The length of the CDR3 is 15 residues. Trimming pared 3 bases from V and 5 bases from J, leaving 13 bases between. Germline assignment: CDR1 SGHVS and CDR2 FNYEAQ. The CDR3 loop reads CASSLAALGTGELFF. The DNA for the CDR3 is TGTGCCAGCAGCTTGGCGGCCCTTGGGACCGGGGAGCTGTTTTTT.

CDR3 sequence: CASSEVQGQGSPLHF. DNA of the CDR3: TGTGCCAGCAGTGAAGTCCAGGGCCAAGGGTCACCCCTCCACTTT. The chain is built from TRBV6-1 and TRBJ1-6, with D possibly TRBD1 on 5 matching bases. Deletions cut 1 base from V and 10 bases from J, with 14 bases between. This CDR3 contains 15 residues. Germline V gene data show CDR1 as MNHNS and CDR2 as SASEGT.

The count of this clone is one. Other DNA sequences from this sample encode an identical CDR3 as well. This chain connects TRBV5-1 to TRBJ2-2, with D possibly being TRBD1 or TRBD2 (6 bases each). Germline V gives CDR1 SGHRS, CDR2 YFSETQ. The CDR3 is 15 amino acids. V was clipped by 4 bases and J by 0 bases, with 10 bases between them. The CDR3 DNA is TGCGCCAGCAGCCTCGGGGGCACGAACACCGGGGAGCTGTTTTTT. Amino acids: CASSLGGTNTGELFF.

The chain joins TRBV2 to TRBJ1-2; D possibly corresponds to TRBD1 (6 bases). Trimming shortened V by 1 base and J by 3 bases, and 15 bases separated the two germline ends. Germline assignment: CDR1 SNHLY and CDR2 FYNNEI. This CDR3 is 16 amino acids long. CDR3 in amino acids: CASSEGVRGGDYGYTF. The CDR3 bases are TGTGCCAGCAGTGAAGGGGTCAGGGGAGGGGACTATGGCTACACCTTC.

The rearrangement uses TRBV28 and TRBJ1-6; no clear D. This CDR3 contains 16 residues. Germline lookup yields CDR1 MDHEN and CDR2 SYDVKM. V was trimmed by 3 bases and J by 0 bases, leaving 9 bases between them. CDR3 protein: CASSFLGASYNSPLHF. The CDR3 DNA is TGTGCCAGCAGTTTTTTGGGAGCCTCCTATAATTCACCCCTCCACTTT.

On this clone: Additional DNA sequences in this sample encode the identical CDR3. The chain employs TRBV7-2 and TRBJ2-2, with a weak D call TRBD1 (5 bases). The V and J ends lost 3 bases and 1 base respectively, with 6 bases between them. The CDR3 length is 14 residues. In germline, CDR1 is SGHTA, CDR2 FQGNSA. CDR3 loop: CASSLGQNTGELFF. CDR3 bases: TGTGCCAGCAGCTTGGGGCAGAACACCGGGGAGCTGTTTTTT. Supplemented by reference TRBV7-2 and TRBJ2-2, the full variable domain reads GAGVSQSPSNKVTEKGKDVELRCDPISGHTALYWYRQSLGQGLEFLIYFQGNSAPDKSGLPSDRFSAERTGGSVSTLTIQRTQQEDSAVYLCASSLGQNTGELFFGEGSRLTVL.